This entry is about one T cell receptor (beta chain). Its matching antigen is unknown. Germline V gene data show CDR1 as PRHDT and CDR2 as FYEKMQ (reference sequence). The V end was cut by 1 base, the J end by 2 bases, with 15 bases between. The CDR3 extends over 16 amino acids. Some clones are missing from TCRdb's copy, which holds only in-frame ones; the method was immunoSEQ multiplex PCR. Of about 89,000 clones listed, about 88% were seen once; the top ten hold approximately 0.28%. The data stem from a study of OX40 agonist ivuxolimab in advanced cancers. Across the whole study: The eligibility criteria allowed prior anti-PD-1, anti-PD-L1 or anti-CTLA-4 therapy, and 30% to 40% had some. Overall study findings and caveats: At doses 0.1 to 3.0 mg/kg, CD4+ and CD8+ clones expanded. In a subset of nonresponders, normalized T-cell clonal expansion was also low.

The rearrangement links TRBV13 to TRBJ2-7; D tentatively reads TRBD1 or TRBD2 (6 bases each). This TCR was recovered from an adult with an advanced solid tumor such as melanoma, head and neck, liver or kidney cancer. Here the sequenced sample was CD4+ or CD8+ T cells sorted from blood, taken in a trial of the OX40 agonist ivuxolimab. As DNA, the CDR3 is TGTGCCAGCAGCTTAGAAAAGAGGGGGGCAACCTACGAGCAGTACTTC. It is translated as CASSLEKRGATYEQYF. Variable domain in full (rest from reference TRBV13 and TRBJ2-7): AAGVIQSPRHLIKEKRETATLKCYPIPRHDTVYWYQQGPGQDPQFLISFYEKMQSDKGSIPDRFSAQQFSDYHSELNMSSLELGDSALYFCASSLEKRGATYEQYFGPGTRLTVT.